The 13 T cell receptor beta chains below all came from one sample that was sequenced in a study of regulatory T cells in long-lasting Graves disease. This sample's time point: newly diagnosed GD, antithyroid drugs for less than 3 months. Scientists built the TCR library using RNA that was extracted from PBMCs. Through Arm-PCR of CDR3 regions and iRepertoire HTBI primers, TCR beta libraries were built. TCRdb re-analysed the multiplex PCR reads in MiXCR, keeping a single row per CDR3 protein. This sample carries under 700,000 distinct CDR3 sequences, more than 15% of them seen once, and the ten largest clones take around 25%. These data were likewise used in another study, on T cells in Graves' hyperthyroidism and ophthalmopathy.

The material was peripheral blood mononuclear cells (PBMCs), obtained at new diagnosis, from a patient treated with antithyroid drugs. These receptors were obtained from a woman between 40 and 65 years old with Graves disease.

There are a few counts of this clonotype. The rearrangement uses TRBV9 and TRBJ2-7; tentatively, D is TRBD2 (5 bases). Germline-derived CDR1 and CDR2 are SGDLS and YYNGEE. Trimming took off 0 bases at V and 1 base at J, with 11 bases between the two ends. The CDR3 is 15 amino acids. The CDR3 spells CASSVGSDSSYEQYF. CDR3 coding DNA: TGTGCCAGCAGCGTAGGGTCGGACTCGTCCTACGAGCAGTACTTC.

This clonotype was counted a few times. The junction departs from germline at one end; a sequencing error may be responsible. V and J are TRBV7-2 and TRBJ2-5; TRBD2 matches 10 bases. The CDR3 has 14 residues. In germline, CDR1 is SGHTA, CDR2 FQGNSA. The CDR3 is CASSLERSSGGFDF. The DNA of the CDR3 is TGTGCCAGCAGCTTAGAACGGTCTAGCGGGGGTTTCGACTTC.

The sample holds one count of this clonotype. The CDR3 protein is CASSRGRGLVVHTGELFF. DNA for the CDR3: TGCGCCAGCAGTAGGGGACGGGGGTTGGTGGTCCACACCGGGGAGCTGTTTTTT. The rearrangement joins TRBV10-2 to TRBJ2-2; tentative D call: TRBD2 (6 bases). This CDR3 region has 18 residues. The V gene lost 5 bases and the J gene lost 3 bases, with 22 bases spanning the gap. Germline V gives CDR1 WSHSY, CDR2 SAAADI.

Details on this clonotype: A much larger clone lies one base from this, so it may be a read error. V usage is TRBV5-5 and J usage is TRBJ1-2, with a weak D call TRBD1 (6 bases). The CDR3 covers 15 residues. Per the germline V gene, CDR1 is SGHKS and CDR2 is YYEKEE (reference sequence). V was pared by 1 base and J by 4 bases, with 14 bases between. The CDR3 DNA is TGTGCCAGCAGCTTGCGGGGGCAGGCCCTCTATGGCTACACCTTC. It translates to CASSLRGQALYGYTF.

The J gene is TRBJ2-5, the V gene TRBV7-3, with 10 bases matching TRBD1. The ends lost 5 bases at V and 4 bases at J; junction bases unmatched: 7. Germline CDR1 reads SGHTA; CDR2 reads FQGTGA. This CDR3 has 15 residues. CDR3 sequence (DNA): TGTGCCAGCAGCCGAGGGACAGGGGCGATAGAGACCCAGTACTTC. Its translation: CASSRGTGAIETQYF.

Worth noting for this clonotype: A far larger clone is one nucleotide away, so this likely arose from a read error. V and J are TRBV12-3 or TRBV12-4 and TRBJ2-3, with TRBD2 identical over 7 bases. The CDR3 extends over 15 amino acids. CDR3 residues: CASSGRDSPRETRYF. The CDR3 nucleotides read TGTGCCAGCAGTGGGCGGGACTCGCCGCGGGAGACCCGGTACTTC.

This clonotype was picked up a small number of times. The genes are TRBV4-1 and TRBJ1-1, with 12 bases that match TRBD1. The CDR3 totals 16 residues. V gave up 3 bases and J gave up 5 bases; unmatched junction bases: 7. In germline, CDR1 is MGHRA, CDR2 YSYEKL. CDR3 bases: TGCGCCAGCAGCCAGGGACAGGGGGCTCTAGAGACTGAAGCTTTCTTT. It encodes CASSQGQGALETEAFF.

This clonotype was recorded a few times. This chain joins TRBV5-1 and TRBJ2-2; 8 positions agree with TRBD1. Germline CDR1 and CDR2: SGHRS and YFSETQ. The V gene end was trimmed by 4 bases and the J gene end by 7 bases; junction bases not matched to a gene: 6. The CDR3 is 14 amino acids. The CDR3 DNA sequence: TGCGCCAGCAGCCCCGGACAGGGCGGCGGGGAGCTGTTTTTT. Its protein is CASSPGQGGGELFF.

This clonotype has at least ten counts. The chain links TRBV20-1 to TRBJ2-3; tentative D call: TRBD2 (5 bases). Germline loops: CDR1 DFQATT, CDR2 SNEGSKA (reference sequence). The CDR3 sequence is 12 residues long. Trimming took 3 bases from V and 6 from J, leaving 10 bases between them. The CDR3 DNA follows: TGCAGTGCTAGCCTAGCTGGGGATACGCAGTATTTT. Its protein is CSASLAGDTQYF.

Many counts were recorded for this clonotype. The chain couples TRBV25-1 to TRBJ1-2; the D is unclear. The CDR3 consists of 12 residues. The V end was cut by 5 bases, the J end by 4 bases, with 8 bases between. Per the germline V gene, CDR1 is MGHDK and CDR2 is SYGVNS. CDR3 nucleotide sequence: TGTGCCAGCAGTCTGACGGTCTATGGCTACACCTTC. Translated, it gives CASSLTVYGYTF.

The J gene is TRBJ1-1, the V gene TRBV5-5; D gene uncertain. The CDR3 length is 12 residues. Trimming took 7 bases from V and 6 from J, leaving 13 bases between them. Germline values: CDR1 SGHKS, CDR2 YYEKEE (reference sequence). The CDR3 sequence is CASSLVLSEAFF. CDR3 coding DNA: TGTGCCAGCTCGCTCGTACTCTCTGAAGCTTTCTTT.

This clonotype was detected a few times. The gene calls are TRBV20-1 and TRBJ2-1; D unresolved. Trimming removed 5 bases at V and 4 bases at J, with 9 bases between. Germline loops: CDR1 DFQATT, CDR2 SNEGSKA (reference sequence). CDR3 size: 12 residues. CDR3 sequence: CSASLTYNEQFF. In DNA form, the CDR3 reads TGCAGTGCTTCTCTAACATACAATGAGCAGTTCTTC.

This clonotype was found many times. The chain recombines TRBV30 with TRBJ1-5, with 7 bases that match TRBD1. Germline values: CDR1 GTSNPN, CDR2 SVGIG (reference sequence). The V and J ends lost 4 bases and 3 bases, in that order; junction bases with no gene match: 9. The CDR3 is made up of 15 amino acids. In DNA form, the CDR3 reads TGTGCCTGGACGAGGGGGCCAGTCTCCAATCAGCCCCAGCATTTT. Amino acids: CAWTRGPVSNQPQHF. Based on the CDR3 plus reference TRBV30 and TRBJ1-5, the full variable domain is SQTIHQWPATLVQPVGSPLSLECTVEGTSNPNLYWYRQAAGRGLQLLFYSVGIGQISSEVPQNLSASRPQDRQFILSSKKLLLSDSGFYLCAWTRGPVSNQPQHFGDGTRLSIL.